Following are 14 T cell receptor beta chains from one sample sequenced in a study of shared clonotypes between healthy human individuals. The repertoire was sequenced with immunoSEQ multiplex PCR; TCRdb's copy has only in-frame clones and lacks some. The sample holds roughly 1.4 million clones; around 98.5% are singletons and the top ten take 0.3% to 0.45%. The sample consisted of naive CD4+ T cells sorted from blood. Subset defined: CD45RA+ positively selected. Receptor source: a man aged 25 to 45 in good health.

This CDR3 reads CASMGQGRNQPQHF. DNA for the CDR3: TGTGCCAGCATGGGACAGGGACGCAATCAGCCCCAGCATTTT. The rearrangement links TRBV6-6 to TRBJ1-5; 9 positions match TRBD1. Germline-derived CDR1 and CDR2 are MNHNY and SVGAGI (reference sequence). V lost 7 bases, J lost 2 bases, and 3 bases stayed unmatched. The CDR3 totals 14 residues.

J is TRBJ2-7 and V is TRBV4-1, with D perhaps matching TRBD1 or TRBD2 (5 bases each). Germline CDR1 MGHRA, CDR2 YSYEKL. Trimming stripped 0 bases from V and 2 bases from J, with 17 bases between. CDR3 length equals 17 residues. The DNA of the CDR3 is TGCGCCAGCAGCCAAGAAGGTTCGGGGCTAGCCGCCTACGAGCAGTACTTC. This codes for CASSQEGSGLAAYEQYF.

This clone was seen only once. V gene TRBV6-1 combines with J gene TRBJ1-1, with D tentatively TRBD1 (5 bases). Germline loops: CDR1 MNHNS, CDR2 SASEGT. This CDR3 is 15 amino acids long. Trimming left V 0 bases short and J 0 bases short, with 8 bases between. The chain's CDR3 is CASSEAGAVNTEAFF. CDR3 coding DNA: TGTGCCAGCAGTGAAGCCGGGGCGGTGAACACTGAAGCTTTCTTT.

The V call is TRBV18, the J call TRBJ2-7, with 7 nucleotides matching TRBD2. Per the germline V gene, CDR1 is KGHSH and CDR2 is LQKENI. The V segment lost 5 bases and the J segment 1 base; nucleotides outside the gene matches: 5. There are 14 residues in the CDR3. The CDR3, as DNA: TGTGCCAGCTCAAATCTAGCGGCATCCTACGAGCAGTACTTC. It is translated as CASSNLAASYEQYF.

This chain joins TRBV7-9 and TRBJ1-2, with unresolved D. Per the germline V gene, CDR1 is SEHNR and CDR2 is FQNEAQ (reference sequence). The CDR3 covers 11 residues. Trimming pared 4 bases from V and 8 bases from J, leaving 8 bases between. The CDR3 nucleotides read TGTGCCAGCAGCTCGAAAGGGGGCTACACCTTC. It yields the protein CASSSKGGYTF. Full variable domain (outside the CDR3, taken from reference TRBV7-9 and TRBJ1-2): DTGVSQNPRHKITKRGQNVTFRCDPISEHNRLYWYRQTLGQGPEFLTYFQNEAQLEKSRLLSDRFSAERPKGSFSTLEIQRTEQGDSAMYLCASSSKGGYTFGSGTRLTVV.

The V and J genes are TRBV19 and TRBJ1-4; D may be TRBD1 (5 bases). The CDR3 totals 17 residues. Trimming left V 4 bases short and J 4 bases short, with 19 bases between. Looked up from germline, CDR1 is LNHDA and CDR2 is SQIVND (reference sequence). The CDR3 nucleotides read TGTGCCAGTAGTAAACGAGCCGGGACCGCGTATAATGAAAAACTGTTTTTT. Its protein product is CASSKRAGTAYNEKLFF.

The chain uses TRBV6-6 and TRBJ2-2; D not resolved. V was shortened by 6 bases and J by 2 bases, with 10 bases between the two germline ends. Germline V gene data show CDR1 as MNHNY and CDR2 as SVGAGI (reference sequence). The CDR3 is 14 amino acids. As DNA, the CDR3 is TGTGCCAGCAGCCGAACCGTTAACACCGGGGAGCTGTTTTTT. It specifies CASSRTVNTGELFF.

The V call is TRBV5-1, the J call TRBJ1-2; TRBD1 is a possible D gene (5 bases). The CDR3 spans 15 residues. V was pared by 4 bases and J by 0 bases, with 13 bases between. Germline assignment: CDR1 SGHRS and CDR2 YFSETQ. CDR3 in amino acids: CASSLDRPPNYGYTF. In nucleotides, the CDR3 is TGCGCCAGCAGCCTAGACAGACCCCCTAACTATGGCTACACCTTC.

This clone was recorded once. The V gene is TRBV11-3, the J gene TRBJ2-3, with a tentative D call TRBD1 (6 bases). CDR1 is SGHNT and CDR2 is YENEEA in the germline V gene. The CDR3 runs 13 residues. The V end lost 6 bases, the J end lost 0 bases, and 7 bases lay between the germline ends. This CDR3 reads CASRDSSTDTQYF. CDR3 in DNA: TGTGCCAGCAGGGACAGTAGCACAGATACGCAGTATTTT. Using reference TRBV11-3 and TRBJ2-3 for the parts outside the CDR3, the full variable domain is EAGVVQSPRYKIIEKKQPVAFWCNPISGHNTLYWYLQNLGQGPELLIRYENEEAVDDSQLPKDRFSAERLKGVDSTLKIQPAELGDSAVYLCASRDSSTDTQYFGPGTRLTVL.

V and J are TRBV6-5 and TRBJ2-2, with D perhaps being TRBD1 or TRBD2 (5 bases each). The ends were cut back, 0 bases at V and 3 bases at J, with 11 bases in the middle. The CDR3 is made up of 16 amino acids. Germline-derived CDR1 and CDR2 are MNHEY and SVGAGI. CDR3 bases: TGTGCCAGCAGTTACTCGACCGGGGCCCACACCGGGGAGCTGTTTTTT. Protein sequence: CASSYSTGAHTGELFF.

This sequence joins TRBV5-4 and TRBJ1-5; 7 nucleotides match TRBD1. The CDR3 is 17 amino acids. Trimming cost V 4 bases and J 10 bases; bases outside gene matches: 20. CDR1 is SGHNT and CDR2 is YYREEE in the germline V gene (reference sequence). CDR3 amino acids: CASSPGPGQTDPLPQHF. CDR3 nucleotides: TGTGCCAGCAGCCCGGGACCGGGACAGACCGATCCCCTCCCCCAGCATTTT. The full variable domain, rest sourced from reference TRBV5-4 and TRBJ1-5, is ETGVTQSPTHLIKTRGQQVTLRCSSQSGHNTVSWYQQALGQGPQFIFQYYREEENGRGNFPPRFSGLQFPNYSSELNVNALELDDSALYLCASSPGPGQTDPLPQHFGDGTRLSIL.

The chain has TRBV2 and TRBJ2-1, with 8 bases fitting TRBD2. CDR1 SNHLY and CDR2 FYNNEI come from the germline V gene. The CDR3 runs 13 residues. Trimming cost V 6 bases and J 3 bases; bases outside gene matches: 1. CDR3 sequence: CASRAGVYNEQFF. The CDR3 nucleotides are TGTGCCAGCAGAGCGGGAGTCTACAATGAGCAGTTCTTC.

The V gene is TRBV7-6, the J gene TRBJ2-2; D uncertain. V was trimmed by 0 bases and J by 4 bases, leaving 3 bases between them. Germline V lookup: CDR1 SGHVS, CDR2 FNYEAQ. The CDR3 has 13 amino acids. The CDR3 region is CASSLAGTGELFF. The CDR3 nucleotides read TGTGCCAGCAGCTTAGCGGGCACCGGGGAGCTGTTTTTT.

This rearrangement joins TRBV25-1 to TRBJ1-4; D gene unclear. V gave up 6 bases and J gave up 2 bases, with 22 bases separating them. The V gene's germline CDR1 is MGHDK and CDR2 SYGVNS. The CDR3 extends over 18 amino acids. CDR3 protein: CASSALRGPDRTNEKLFF. CDR3 nucleotides: TGTGCCAGCAGCGCCCTTCGTGGGCCAGATCGGACTAATGAAAAACTGTTTTTT.